The TCR beta chain described here comes from a study of cytomegalovirus exposure and HLA in healthy donors. Study-level information: The use of the same platform for the approximately 130 validation repertoires and the approximately 730 first-cohort repertoires was reported by a later analysis.

V shed 5 bases and J 4 bases; nucleotides not matched to a gene: 11. In germline, CDR1 is MNHEY, CDR2 SMNVEV (reference sequence). The CDR3 consists of 16 residues. Study observations and caveats: The study designated over 150 TCR beta chains cytomegalovirus-associated. For cytomegalovirus status, the classifier reportedly gave diagnoses with high specificity and sensitivity.

Comment on this clone: What it binds is unknown.

The repertoire was sequenced with immunoSEQ multiplex PCR; TCRdb's copy has only in-frame clones and lacks some. This repertoire shows 250,000 to 350,000 clones, roughly 86% found once; its top ten account for about 0.96%. The sample was PBMCs. The rearrangement links TRBV27 to TRBJ1-5, with TRBD1 identical over 7 bases. This receptor was taken from a man aged 25 to 40 in good health and CMV-seronegative. DNA for the CDR3: TGTGCCAGCAGTCAAGCCGGGACAGCGAATAATCAGCCCCAGCATTTT. It specifies CASSQAGTANNQPQHF.